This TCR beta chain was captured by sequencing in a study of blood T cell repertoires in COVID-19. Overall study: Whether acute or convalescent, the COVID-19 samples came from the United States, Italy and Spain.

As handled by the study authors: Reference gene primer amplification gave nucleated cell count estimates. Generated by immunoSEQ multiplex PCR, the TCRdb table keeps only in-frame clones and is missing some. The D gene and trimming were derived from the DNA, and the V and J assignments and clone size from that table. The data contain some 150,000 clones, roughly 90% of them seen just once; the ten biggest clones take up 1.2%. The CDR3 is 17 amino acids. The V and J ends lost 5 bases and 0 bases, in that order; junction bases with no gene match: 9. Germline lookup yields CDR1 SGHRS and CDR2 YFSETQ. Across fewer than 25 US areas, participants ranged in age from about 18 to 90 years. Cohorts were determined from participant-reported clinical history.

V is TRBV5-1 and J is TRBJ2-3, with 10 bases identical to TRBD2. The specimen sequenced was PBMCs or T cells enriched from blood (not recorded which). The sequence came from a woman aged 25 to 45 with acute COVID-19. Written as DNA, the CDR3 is TGCGCCAGCAGTATCACTAGCGGGACTCTTAGCACAGATACGCAGTATTTT. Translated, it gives CASSITSGTLSTDTQYF.